Listed below are T cell receptor beta chains from one sample, sequenced in a study of naive and memory T cell subsets. TCRdb redid the calling of the UMI-ligation and nested PCR reads with MiXCR, one entry per CDR3 protein. There are 150,000 or so distinct CDR3 sequences in the sample; under 25% occur only once, and 0.085% to 0.11% lies in the top ten. The sequenced sample consisted of naive CD4+ T cells from blood. Receptors originate from a human donor in good health. Both conserved end residues are part of each CDR3. The D gene is left open where the match is weak. Not all rows give a size; the values are once, few, many and, for expanded clones, a class.

d_gene | abundance | j_gene | v_gene | CDR3nt | CDR3aa
TRBD2 | few | TRBJ2-1 | TRBV3-1 | TGTGCCAGCAGCCAAGCTAGCGGGAGGGCCTACAATGAGCAGTTCTTC | CASSQASGRAYNEQFF
- | - | TRBJ2-5 | TRBV6-1 | TGTGCCAGCAGTGAAGTGTGGACAGTCCTAGAGACCCAGTACTTC | CASSEVWTVLETQYF
- | - | TRBJ1-6 | TRBV4-3 | TGCGCCAGCAGCCAAGGGACTTTCACAGGGCCAGGATCACCCCTCCACTTT | CASSQGTFTGPGSPLHF
- | - | TRBJ1-6 | TRBV5-1 | TGCGCCAGCAGCTTGCTTCCTCTGAATTCACCCCTCCACTTT | CASSLLPLNSPLHF
TRBD2 | few | TRBJ2-3 | TRBV28 | TGTGCCAGCATCCAAGATCTAGCGGGAGCTACTACGCAGTATTTT | CASIQDLAGATTQYF
- | - | TRBJ2-3 | TRBV28 | TGTGCCAGCAGTTTCCTTGGAGGGGCCCTCACAGATACGCAGTATTTT | CASSFLGGALTDTQYF
- | - | TRBJ1-2 | TRBV28 | TGTGCCAGCAGCCTCCAAGATGGCTACACCTTC | CASSLQDGYTF
TRBD2 | - | TRBJ2-3 | TRBV5-1 | TGCGCCAGCAGCCGTACGACTAGCGGGAGAAGCCCAGATACGCAGTATTTT | CASSRTTSGRSPDTQYF
TRBD1 | few | TRBJ1-5 | TRBV28 | TGTGCCAGCAGTTTATGGGGACAGGGAGGTCAGCCCCAGCATTTT | CASSLWGQGGQPQHF
TRBD2 | - | TRBJ2-4 | TRBV7-9 | TGTGCCAGCAGCTTAACGCGGGAGAGGGGCAAAAACATTCAGTACTTC | CASSLTRERGKNIQYF
- | many | TRBJ2-3 | TRBV12-3/TRBV12-4 | TGTGCCAGCAGCCGTGGACAAAGCACAGATACGCAGTATTTT | CASSRGQSTDTQYF
- | few | TRBJ2-7 | TRBV7-9 | TGTGCCAGCAGCCCAGGGTACTTATCCGAGCAGTACTTC | CASSPGYLSEQYF
TRBD2 | - | TRBJ2-1 | TRBV27 | TGTGCCAGCACCATTGGACTAGGGAAGAACAATGAGCAGTTCTTC | CASTIGLGKNNEQFF
- | - | TRBJ1-4 | TRBV27 | TGTGCCAGCGGGACACGGGCCCTTAATGAAAAACTGTTTTTT | CASGTRALNEKLFF
- | - | TRBJ2-5 | TRBV15 | TGTGCCACCAGCAGAGATCTGGGGCAGCAAGAGACCCAGTACTTC | CATSRDLGQQETQYF
- | many | TRBJ2-1 | TRBV10-1 | TGCGCCAGCAGTACGAGACCGAACAATGAGCAGTTCTTC | CASSTRPNNEQFF
TRBD2 | - | TRBJ2-3 | TRBV20-1 | TGCAGTGCTAGAGATAGACTAGCGGGAGGGATTCGTGCAGATACGCAGTATTTT | CSARDRLAGGIRADTQYF